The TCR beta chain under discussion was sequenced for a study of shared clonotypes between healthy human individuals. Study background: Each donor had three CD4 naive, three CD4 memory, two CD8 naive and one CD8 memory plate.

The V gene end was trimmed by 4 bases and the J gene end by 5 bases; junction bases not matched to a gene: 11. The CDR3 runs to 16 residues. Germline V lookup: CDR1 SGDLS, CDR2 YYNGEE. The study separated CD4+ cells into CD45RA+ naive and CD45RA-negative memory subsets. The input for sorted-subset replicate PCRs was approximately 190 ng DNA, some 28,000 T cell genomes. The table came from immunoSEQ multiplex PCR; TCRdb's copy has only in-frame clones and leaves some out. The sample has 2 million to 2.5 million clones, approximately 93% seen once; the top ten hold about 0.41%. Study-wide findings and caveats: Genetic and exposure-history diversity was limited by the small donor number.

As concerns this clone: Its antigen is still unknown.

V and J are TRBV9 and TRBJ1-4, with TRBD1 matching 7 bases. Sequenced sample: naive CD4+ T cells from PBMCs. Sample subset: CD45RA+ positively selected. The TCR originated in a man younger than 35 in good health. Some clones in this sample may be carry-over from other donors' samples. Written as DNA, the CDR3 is TGTGCCAGCAGCCCGAAAACCGGGACAGAAAATGAAAAACTGTTTTTT. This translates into CASSPKTGTENEKLFF.